This TCR beta chain was sequenced during a study of response to subunit inactivated influenza vaccine. TCRdb reanalysed the RT-PCR reads using MiXCR and keeps one entry per CDR3 protein. The sample yields just under 550,000 distinct CDR3 sequences, around 25% seen once. There are 16 residues in the CDR3. The junction had 13 bases not matched to a gene; V was cut back by 5 bases and J by 9 bases. Germline V gene lookup returns CDR1 MNHEY and CDR2 SVGAGI. These data also featured in a second study, about T cells expressing NK-cell markers. This second study notes: It was by 5'RACE template switching with UMIs that TCR beta cDNA was made.

Sequences were derived from CD4+ T cells sorted from PBMCs, sampled roughly 13 days after vaccination. This TCR came from a man between 50 and 59 years old who received an inactivated influenza vaccine. The chain is built from TRBV6-5 and TRBJ2-1, with 10 bases identical to TRBD2. The CDR3 loop reads CASSTEVAGGGSEQFF. CDR3 DNA: TGTGCCAGCAGTACCGAAGTAGCGGGGGGAGGGAGTGAGCAGTTCTTC.